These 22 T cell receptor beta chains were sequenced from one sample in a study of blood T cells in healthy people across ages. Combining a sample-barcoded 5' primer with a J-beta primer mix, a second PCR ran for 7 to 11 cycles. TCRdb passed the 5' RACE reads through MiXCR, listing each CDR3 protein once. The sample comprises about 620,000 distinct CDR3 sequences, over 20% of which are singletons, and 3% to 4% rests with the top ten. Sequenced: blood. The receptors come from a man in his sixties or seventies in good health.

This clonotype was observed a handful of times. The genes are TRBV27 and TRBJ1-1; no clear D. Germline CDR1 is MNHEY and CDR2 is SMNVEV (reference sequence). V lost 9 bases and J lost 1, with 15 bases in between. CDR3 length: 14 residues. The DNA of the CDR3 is TGTGCCAGTAGTGTAAACCTAGAGAACACTGAAGCTTTCTTT. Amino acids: CASSVNLENTEAFF.

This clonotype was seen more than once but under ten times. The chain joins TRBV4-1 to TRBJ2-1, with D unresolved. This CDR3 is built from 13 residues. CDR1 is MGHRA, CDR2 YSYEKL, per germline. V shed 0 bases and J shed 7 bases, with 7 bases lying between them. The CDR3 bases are TGCGCCAGCAGCCAAGATTCACTAAATGAGCAGTTCTTC. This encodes CASSQDSLNEQFF.

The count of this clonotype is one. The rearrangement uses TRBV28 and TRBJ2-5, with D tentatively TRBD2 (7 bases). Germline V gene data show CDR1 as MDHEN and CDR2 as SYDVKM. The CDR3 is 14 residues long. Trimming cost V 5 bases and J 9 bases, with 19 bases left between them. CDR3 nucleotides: TGTGCCAGCAGTATCTCAGATGGGAGGGGGGCCCAGTACTTC. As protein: CASSISDGRGAQYF.

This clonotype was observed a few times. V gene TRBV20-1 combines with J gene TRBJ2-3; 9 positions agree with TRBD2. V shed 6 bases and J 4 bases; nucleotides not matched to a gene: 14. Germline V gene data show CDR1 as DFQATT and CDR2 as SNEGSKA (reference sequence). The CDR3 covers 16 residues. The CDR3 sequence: CSAPRRAGGFPDTQYF. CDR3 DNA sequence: TGCAGTGCCCCACGCCGGGCGGGAGGGTTCCCAGATACGCAGTATTTT.

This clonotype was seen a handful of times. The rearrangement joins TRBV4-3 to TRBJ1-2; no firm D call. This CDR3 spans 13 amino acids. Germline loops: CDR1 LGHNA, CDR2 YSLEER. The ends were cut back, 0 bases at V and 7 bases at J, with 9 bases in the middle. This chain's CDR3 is CASSQDSSVGYTF. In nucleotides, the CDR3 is TGCGCCAGCAGCCAAGATAGTTCGGTTGGCTACACCTTC.

The DNA of the CDR3 is TGTGCCAGCAGCTTATCTCCAAGGGCCATAGCGGCCCCCCACGAGCAGTACTTC. Translation: CASSLSPRAIAAPHEQYF. This sequence joins TRBV7-2 and TRBJ2-7, with D possibly TRBD2 on 6 matching bases. V was shortened by 2 bases and J by 5 bases, with 25 bases between the two germline ends. The germline V gene has CDR1 SGHTA and CDR2 FQGNSA. The CDR3 spans 18 residues.

The CDR3 DNA is TGTGCCAGCACCCCTCTGGGGGTGGGCTACGAGCAGTACTTC. Translated: CASTPLGVGYEQYF. This chain uses TRBV7-2 with TRBJ2-7, with D possibly being TRBD1 or TRBD2 (5 bases each). Germline CDR1 reads SGHTA; CDR2 reads FQGNSA. CDR3 length: 14 amino acids. Trimming shortened V by 7 bases and J by 3 bases, and 16 bases separated the two germline ends.

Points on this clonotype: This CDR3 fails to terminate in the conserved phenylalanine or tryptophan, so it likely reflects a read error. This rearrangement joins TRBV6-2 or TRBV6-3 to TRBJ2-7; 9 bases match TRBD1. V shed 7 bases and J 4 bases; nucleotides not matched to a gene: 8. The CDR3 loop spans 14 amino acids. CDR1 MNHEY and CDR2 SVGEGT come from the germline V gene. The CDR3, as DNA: TGTGCCAGCAATACCGGGACAGGGTTGTACGAGCAGTACCTC. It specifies CASNTGTGLYEQYL.

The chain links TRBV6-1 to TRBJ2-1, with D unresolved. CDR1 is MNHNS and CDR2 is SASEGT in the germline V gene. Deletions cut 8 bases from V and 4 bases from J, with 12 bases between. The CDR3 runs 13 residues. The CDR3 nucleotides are TGTGCCAGCCGACGGGCTCTTTACAATGAGCAGTTCTTC. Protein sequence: CASRRALYNEQFF.

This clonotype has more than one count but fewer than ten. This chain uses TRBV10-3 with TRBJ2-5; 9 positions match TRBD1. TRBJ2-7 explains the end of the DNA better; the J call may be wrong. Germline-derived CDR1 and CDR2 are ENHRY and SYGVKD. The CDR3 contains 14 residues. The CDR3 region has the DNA TGTGCCATCACAGCCGGGACAGGGTCCTACGAGCAGTACTTC. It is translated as CAITAGTGSYEQYF.

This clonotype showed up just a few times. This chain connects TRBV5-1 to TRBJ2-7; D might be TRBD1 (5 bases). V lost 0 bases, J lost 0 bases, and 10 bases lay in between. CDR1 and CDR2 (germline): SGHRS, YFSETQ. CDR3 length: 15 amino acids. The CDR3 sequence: CASSLDAGNSYEQYF. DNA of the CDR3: TGCGCCAGCAGCTTGGATGCAGGGAACTCCTACGAGCAGTACTTC. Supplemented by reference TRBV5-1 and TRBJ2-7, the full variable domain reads KAGVTQTPRYLIKTRGQQVTLSCSPISGHRSVSWYQQTPGQGLQFLFEYFSETQRNKGNFPGRFSGRQFSNSRSEMNVSTLELGDSALYLCASSLDAGNSYEQYFGPGTRLTVT.

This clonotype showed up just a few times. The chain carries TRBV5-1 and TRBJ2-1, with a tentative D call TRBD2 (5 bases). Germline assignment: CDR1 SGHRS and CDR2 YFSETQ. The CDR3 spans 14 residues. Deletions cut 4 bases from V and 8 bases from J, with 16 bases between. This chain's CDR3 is CASSPGLARDEQFF. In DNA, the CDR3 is TGCGCCAGCAGCCCTGGGCTCGCGAGGGATGAGCAGTTCTTC. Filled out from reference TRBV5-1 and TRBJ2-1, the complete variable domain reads KAGVTQTPRYLIKTRGQQVTLSCSPISGHRSVSWYQQTPGQGLQFLFEYFSETQRNKGNFPGRFSGRQFSNSRSEMNVSTLELGDSALYLCASSPGLARDEQFFGPGTRLTVL.

CDR3 nucleotide sequence: TGTGCCAGCAGCCTGAGATCGGTAGCGGGAGCGGACGAGCAGTACGTC. Translated, it gives CASSLRSVAGADEQYV. This rearrangement joins TRBV7-2 to TRBJ2-7; 9 bases match TRBD2. This CDR3 is built from 16 residues. CDR1 SGHTA and CDR2 FQGNSA come from the germline V gene. J gave up 5 bases and V 5 bases, and 13 bases lay outside the gene matches.

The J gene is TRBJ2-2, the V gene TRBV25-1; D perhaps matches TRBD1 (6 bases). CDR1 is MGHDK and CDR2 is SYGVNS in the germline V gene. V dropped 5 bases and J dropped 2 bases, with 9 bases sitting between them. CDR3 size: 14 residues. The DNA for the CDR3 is TGTGCCAGCAGTCACAGGGCAAACACCGGGGAGCTGTTTTTT. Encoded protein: CASSHRANTGELFF.

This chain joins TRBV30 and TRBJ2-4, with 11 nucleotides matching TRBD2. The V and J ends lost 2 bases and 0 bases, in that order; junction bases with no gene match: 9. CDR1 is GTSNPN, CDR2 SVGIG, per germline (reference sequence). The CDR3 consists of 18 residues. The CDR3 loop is CAWSPGWTSGLAKNIQYF. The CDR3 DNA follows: TGTGCCTGGAGTCCAGGGTGGACTAGCGGGTTAGCCAAAAACATTCAGTACTTC.

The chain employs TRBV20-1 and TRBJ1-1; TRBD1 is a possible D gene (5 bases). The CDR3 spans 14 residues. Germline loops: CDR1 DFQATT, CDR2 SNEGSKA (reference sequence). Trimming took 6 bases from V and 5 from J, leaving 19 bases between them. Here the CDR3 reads CSADQSSGATEAFF. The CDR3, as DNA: TGCAGTGCCGACCAAAGTTCCGGGGCGACTGAAGCTTTCTTT.

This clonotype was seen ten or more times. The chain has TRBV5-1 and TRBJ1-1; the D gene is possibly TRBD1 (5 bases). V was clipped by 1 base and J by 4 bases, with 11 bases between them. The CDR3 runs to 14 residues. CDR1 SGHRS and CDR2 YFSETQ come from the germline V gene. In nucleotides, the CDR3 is TGCGCCAGCAGCTTGCAGGGTGTGGGCACTGAAGCTTTCTTT. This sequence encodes CASSLQGVGTEAFF.

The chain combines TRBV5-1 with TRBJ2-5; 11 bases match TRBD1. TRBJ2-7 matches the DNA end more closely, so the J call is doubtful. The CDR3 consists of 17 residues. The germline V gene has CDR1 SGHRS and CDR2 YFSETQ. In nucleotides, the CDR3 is TGCGCCAGCAGAGGACAGGGGGCCTTTCTTGGGATGTACGAGCAGTACTTC. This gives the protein CASRGQGAFLGMYEQYF.

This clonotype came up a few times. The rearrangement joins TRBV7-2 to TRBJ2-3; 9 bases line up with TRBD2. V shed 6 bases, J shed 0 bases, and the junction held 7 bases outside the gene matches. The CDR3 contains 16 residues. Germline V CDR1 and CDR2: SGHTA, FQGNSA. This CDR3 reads CASRTSGSQSTDTQYF. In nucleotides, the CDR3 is TGTGCCAGCAGGACTAGCGGTAGTCAAAGCACAGATACGCAGTATTTT. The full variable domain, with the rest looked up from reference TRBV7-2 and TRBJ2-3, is GAGVSQSPSNKVTEKGKDVELRCDPISGHTALYWYRQSLGQGLEFLIYFQGNSAPDKSGLPSDRFSAERTGGSVSTLTIQRTQQEDSAVYLCASRTSGSQSTDTQYFGPGTRLTVL.

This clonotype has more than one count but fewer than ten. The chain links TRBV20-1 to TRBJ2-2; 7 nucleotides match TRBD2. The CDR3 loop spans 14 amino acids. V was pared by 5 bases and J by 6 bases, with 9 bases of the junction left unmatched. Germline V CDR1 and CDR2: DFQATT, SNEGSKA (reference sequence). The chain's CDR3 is CSAPPRDYAGELFF. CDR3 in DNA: TGCAGTGCTCCACCCCGGGACTATGCCGGGGAGCTGTTTTTT.

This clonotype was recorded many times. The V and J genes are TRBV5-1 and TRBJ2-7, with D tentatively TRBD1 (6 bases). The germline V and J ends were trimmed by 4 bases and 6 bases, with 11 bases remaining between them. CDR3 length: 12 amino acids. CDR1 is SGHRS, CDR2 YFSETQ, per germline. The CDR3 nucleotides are TGCGCCAGCAGCGAAGGGGGTGGCGAGCAGTACTTC. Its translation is CASSEGGGEQYF.

CDR3 sequence reads: CASSQISGSSYNEQFF. CDR3 DNA: TGCGCCAGCAGCCAGATTAGCGGGTCCTCCTACAATGAGCAGTTCTTC. The chain uses TRBV5-1 and TRBJ2-1; 7 bases match TRBD2. Germline loops: CDR1 SGHRS, CDR2 YFSETQ. J was trimmed by 0 bases and V by 4 bases; bases with no gene match: 7. The CDR3 has 16 amino acids.